Each of the 22 T cell receptor beta chains below was sequenced from the same sample in a study of cytomegalovirus exposure and HLA in healthy donors. Sequencing was performed with immunoSEQ multiplex PCR; in TCRdb, only in-frame clones are kept and a portion is missing. The sample includes around 190,000 clones, 85% of them seen just once. The sequenced sample was PBMCs. The receptor set was obtained from a man aged 18-30 years in good health and CMV-seropositive.

In its sample, this clone was seen once. The rearrangement uses TRBV15 and TRBJ2-1; unclear D gene. CDR1 and CDR2 (germline): LNHNV, YYDKDF (reference sequence). Trimming removed 6 bases from V and 1 base from J, with 13 bases in between. The CDR3 contains 15 residues. The CDR3: CATRPGRSSYNEQFF. DNA for the CDR3: TGTGCCACCAGGCCAGGTCGATCTTCCTACAATGAGCAGTTCTTC.

The V call is TRBV30, the J call TRBJ2-5; 7 bases align to TRBD1. Germline lookup yields CDR1 GTSNPN and CDR2 SVGIG (reference sequence). J was trimmed by 1 base and V by 4 bases; bases with no gene match: 9. CDR3 length: 15 residues. The CDR3 spells CAWNPGQYFQETQYF. CDR3 in DNA: TGTGCCTGGAATCCGGGACAGTACTTCCAAGAGACCCAGTACTTC.

The chain carries TRBV5-8 and TRBJ1-5, with D tentatively TRBD1 (5 bases). Trimming removed 5 bases from V and 0 bases from J, with 21 bases in between. The CDR3 consists of 18 residues. Germline-derived CDR1 and CDR2 are SGHTS and YDEGEE. CDR3 nucleotides: TGTGCCAGCAGGCGCGTTAACCTGACAGATCTTAGCAATCAGCCCCAGCATTTT. Encoded protein: CASRRVNLTDLSNQPQHF.

The CDR3 DNA reads as TGCGCCAGCAGCTTGAACAGGGGTTTGCGCACTGAAGCTTTCTTT. Its protein product is CASSLNRGLRTEAFF. The chain couples TRBV5-1 to TRBJ1-1; 7 bases match TRBD1. The length of the CDR3 is 15 residues. Germline V gives CDR1 SGHRS, CDR2 YFSETQ. J lost 4 bases, V lost 1 base, and 7 bases had no gene match.

This chain uses TRBV7-2 with TRBJ2-5, with 11 positions matching TRBD2. Germline CDR1 reads SGHTA; CDR2 reads FQGNSA. The CDR3 has 16 residues. V was clipped by 5 bases and J by 5 bases; unmatched bases: 10. As DNA, the CDR3 is TGTGCCAGCAGCACCGGAGTAGCGGGGGGGCGGGAGACCCAGTACTTC. This gives the protein CASSTGVAGGRETQYF.

This clone appeared a single time. The rearrangement uses TRBV29-1 and TRBJ2-1, with D possibly matching TRBD2 (7 bases). Germline-derived CDR1 and CDR2 are SQVTM and ANQGSEA. The CDR3 covers 16 residues. Trimming removed 7 bases from V and 9 bases from J, with 28 bases in between. In DNA form, the CDR3 reads TGCAGCGCCTACCTAGGCCGGGAGGTGGGACACGGTGAGCAGTTCTTC. It encodes CSAYLGREVGHGEQFF.

This rearrangement joins TRBV30 to TRBJ2-1, with a weak D call TRBD2 (9 bases). V was trimmed by 1 base and J by 4 bases, leaving 20 bases between them. The CDR3 is 17 residues long. Per the germline V gene, CDR1 is GTSNPN and CDR2 is SVGIG (reference sequence). The CDR3 sequence is CAWSGLRGRGGYNEQFF. The DNA for the CDR3 is TGTGCCTGGAGTGGCCTCAGGGGGCGGGGGGGTTACAATGAGCAGTTCTTC.

The chain couples TRBV28 to TRBJ2-2, with TRBD1 matching over 7 bases. The CDR3 loop spans 20 amino acids. V lost 6 bases to trimming and J lost 1 base; unmatched junction nucleotides: 20. Germline-derived CDR1 and CDR2 are MDHEN and SYDVKM. CDR3 DNA sequence: TGTGCCAGCAGCCTCGTTCCGGGACAGCGCGGAGTAAAGAACACCGGGGAGCTGTTTTTT. The encoded protein is CASSLVPGQRGVKNTGELFF.

The rearrangement links TRBV27 to TRBJ1-1, with TRBD1 matching 11 bases. The CDR3 contains 15 residues. Germline V gives CDR1 MNHEY, CDR2 SMNVEV (reference sequence). The ends lost 7 bases at V and 4 bases at J; junction bases unmatched: 8. The CDR3 sequence is CASNVGQGARTEAFF. CDR3 DNA: TGTGCCAGCAATGTCGGACAGGGGGCGCGCACTGAAGCTTTCTTT.

V gene TRBV28 combines with J gene TRBJ1-3; no firm D call. Germline values: CDR1 MDHEN, CDR2 SYDVKM. V lost 3 bases, J lost 3 bases, and 12 bases lay in between. The CDR3 loop spans 15 amino acids. The CDR3 here is CASSLEGAFGNTIYF. In DNA, the CDR3 is TGTGCCAGCAGTTTGGAGGGAGCGTTTGGAAACACCATATATTTT. The full variable domain, rest sourced from reference TRBV28 and TRBJ1-3, is DVKVTQSSRYLVKRTGEKVFLECVQDMDHENMFWYRQDPGLGLRLIYFSYDVKMKEKGDIPEGYSVSREKKERFSLILESASTNQTSMYLCASSLEGAFGNTIYFGEGSWLTVV.

This clone has just a few counts. This chain links TRBV2 with TRBJ1-5, with 9 bases fitting TRBD1. Germline CDR1 is SNHLY and CDR2 is FYNNEI. V shed 4 bases and J 5 bases; nucleotides not matched to a gene: 3. The CDR3 is 14 residues long. The CDR3 DNA follows: TGTGCCAGCAGTGGGGGACAGGGAGATCAGCCCCAGCATTTT. It translates to CASSGGQGDQPQHF. The whole variable domain, remainder taken from reference TRBV2 and TRBJ1-5, is EPEVTQTPSHQVTQMGQEVILRCVPISNHLYFYWYRQILGQKVEFLVSFYNNEISEKSEIFDDQFSVERPDGSNFTLKIRSTKLEDSAMYFCASSGGQGDQPQHFGDGTRLSIL.

V is TRBV5-4 and J is TRBJ2-3; D may be TRBD1 (5 bases). With 0 bases removed from V and 0 bases from J, the gap between germline ends came to 14 bases. This CDR3 spans 17 amino acids. Germline V gene sequence: CDR1 SGHNT, CDR2 YYREEE (reference sequence). The CDR3 nucleotides are TGTGCCAGCAGCTTGGGGGGCCCGGGTCGGAGCACAGATACGCAGTATTTT. Translating gives CASSLGGPGRSTDTQYF.

The chain joins TRBV5-4 to TRBJ2-7, with D tentatively TRBD2 (6 bases). This CDR3 has 14 residues. Germline CDR1 and CDR2: SGHNT and YYREEE (reference sequence). The ends were cut back, 4 bases at V and 2 bases at J, with 13 bases in the middle. The DNA for the CDR3 is TGTGCCAGCAGCGTCTTCGGGGGAGCCTACGAGCAGTACTTC. Encoded protein: CASSVFGGAYEQYF.

This clone showed up many times. This sequence joins TRBV30 and TRBJ2-1, with 7 bases fitting TRBD2. The CDR3 has 14 residues. With 0 bases clipped from V and 6 bases from J, the junction kept 5 bases outside the gene matches. Germline V gene sequence: CDR1 GTSNPN, CDR2 SVGIG (reference sequence). The DNA for the CDR3 is TGTGCCTGGAGTGTAAGGTGGGGGGGCAATGAGCAGTTCTTC. Its protein is CAWSVRWGGNEQFF.

The chain couples TRBV2 to TRBJ2-7, with 7 nucleotides matching TRBD1. Germline lookup yields CDR1 SNHLY and CDR2 FYNNEI. Trimming at V came to 6 bases and at J to 2 bases, leaving 4 bases not matched to a gene. The CDR3 covers 13 residues. The CDR3 here is CASRGGQAYEQYF. The CDR3 DNA reads as TGTGCCAGCAGAGGCGGACAGGCCTACGAGCAGTACTTC.

V gene TRBV11-2 combines with J gene TRBJ1-5, with TRBD1 identical over 9 bases. The CDR3 covers 15 residues. The trim removed 5 bases at V and 7 bases at J, leaving 9 bases unmatched. The germline V gene encodes CDR1 SGHAT and CDR2 FQNNGV. The CDR3 spells CASSPEQGAGQPQHF. The CDR3 coding sequence is TGTGCCAGCAGCCCGGAACAGGGGGCAGGGCAGCCCCAGCATTTT. The variable domain in full, with the rest retrieved from reference TRBV11-2 and TRBJ1-5, is EAGVAQSPRYKIIEKRQSVAFWCNPISGHATLYWYQQILGQGPKLLIQFQNNGVVDDSQLPKDRFSAERLKGVDSTLKIQPAKLEDSAVYLCASSPEQGAGQPQHFGDGTRLSIL.

This clone was counted a single time. The chain recombines TRBV7-6 with TRBJ2-1; 13 bases fit TRBD2. The CDR3 totals 14 residues. Trimming cost V 3 bases and J 9 bases; bases outside gene matches: 2. The germline V gene encodes CDR1 SGHVS and CDR2 FNYEAQ. The CDR3 DNA reads as TGTGCCAGCAGCTTGACTAGCGGGAGGACTGAGCAGTTCTTC. This translates into CASSLTSGRTEQFF.

This clone was observed a single time. J is TRBJ1-2 and V is TRBV6-5; 7 nucleotides agree with TRBD1. Germline assignment: CDR1 MNHEY and CDR2 SVGAGI. Unmatched junction bases numbered 14, after V lost 8 bases and J lost 5 bases. This CDR3 region has 15 residues. The CDR3 sequence is CASYPQGGASYGYTF. The CDR3 DNA reads as TGTGCCAGCTACCCCCAAGGGGGCGCGTCTTATGGCTACACCTTC.

J is TRBJ2-7 and V is TRBV7-6; D remains unclear. The germline gives CDR1 SGHVS, CDR2 FNYEAQ. The V end was cut by 7 bases, the J end by 6 bases, with 7 bases between. CDR3 size: 10 residues. The CDR3 DNA is TGTGCCAGCACCCCCCTCGAGCAGTACTTC. This translates into CASTPLEQYF.

The genes are TRBV5-1 and TRBJ1-4, with D perhaps TRBD1 (6 bases). The ends were cut back, 2 bases at V and 6 bases at J, with 8 bases in the middle. In germline, CDR1 is SGHRS, CDR2 YFSETQ. The CDR3 totals 13 residues. The CDR3 spells CASSLSGDEKLFF. The CDR3 DNA follows: TGCGCCAGCAGCTTATCAGGGGATGAAAAACTGTTTTTT.

The J gene is TRBJ1-2, the V gene TRBV10-3, with 8 bases fitting TRBD1. The CDR3 is 15 residues long. Losses at the gene ends were 5 bases for V and 6 bases for J; bases not matched to a gene: 11. Germline CDR1 and CDR2: ENHRY and SYGVKD. In DNA form, the CDR3 reads TGTGCCATCAGTTCACCGACAGGGGAGGTTCATGGCTACACCTTC. Amino acid sequence: CAISSPTGEVHGYTF.

The chain's CDR3 is CAINPRGGVETQYF. The CDR3 DNA reads as TGTGCCATAAACCCTCGGGGGGGCGTGGAGACCCAGTACTTC. V usage is TRBV5-3 and J usage is TRBJ2-5; 8 positions agree with TRBD2. TRBV5-3 is treated as an ORF (open reading frame) with a function not yet certain. CDR3 size: 14 residues. With V trimmed by 9 bases and J by 5 bases, 12 bases remained unmatched.